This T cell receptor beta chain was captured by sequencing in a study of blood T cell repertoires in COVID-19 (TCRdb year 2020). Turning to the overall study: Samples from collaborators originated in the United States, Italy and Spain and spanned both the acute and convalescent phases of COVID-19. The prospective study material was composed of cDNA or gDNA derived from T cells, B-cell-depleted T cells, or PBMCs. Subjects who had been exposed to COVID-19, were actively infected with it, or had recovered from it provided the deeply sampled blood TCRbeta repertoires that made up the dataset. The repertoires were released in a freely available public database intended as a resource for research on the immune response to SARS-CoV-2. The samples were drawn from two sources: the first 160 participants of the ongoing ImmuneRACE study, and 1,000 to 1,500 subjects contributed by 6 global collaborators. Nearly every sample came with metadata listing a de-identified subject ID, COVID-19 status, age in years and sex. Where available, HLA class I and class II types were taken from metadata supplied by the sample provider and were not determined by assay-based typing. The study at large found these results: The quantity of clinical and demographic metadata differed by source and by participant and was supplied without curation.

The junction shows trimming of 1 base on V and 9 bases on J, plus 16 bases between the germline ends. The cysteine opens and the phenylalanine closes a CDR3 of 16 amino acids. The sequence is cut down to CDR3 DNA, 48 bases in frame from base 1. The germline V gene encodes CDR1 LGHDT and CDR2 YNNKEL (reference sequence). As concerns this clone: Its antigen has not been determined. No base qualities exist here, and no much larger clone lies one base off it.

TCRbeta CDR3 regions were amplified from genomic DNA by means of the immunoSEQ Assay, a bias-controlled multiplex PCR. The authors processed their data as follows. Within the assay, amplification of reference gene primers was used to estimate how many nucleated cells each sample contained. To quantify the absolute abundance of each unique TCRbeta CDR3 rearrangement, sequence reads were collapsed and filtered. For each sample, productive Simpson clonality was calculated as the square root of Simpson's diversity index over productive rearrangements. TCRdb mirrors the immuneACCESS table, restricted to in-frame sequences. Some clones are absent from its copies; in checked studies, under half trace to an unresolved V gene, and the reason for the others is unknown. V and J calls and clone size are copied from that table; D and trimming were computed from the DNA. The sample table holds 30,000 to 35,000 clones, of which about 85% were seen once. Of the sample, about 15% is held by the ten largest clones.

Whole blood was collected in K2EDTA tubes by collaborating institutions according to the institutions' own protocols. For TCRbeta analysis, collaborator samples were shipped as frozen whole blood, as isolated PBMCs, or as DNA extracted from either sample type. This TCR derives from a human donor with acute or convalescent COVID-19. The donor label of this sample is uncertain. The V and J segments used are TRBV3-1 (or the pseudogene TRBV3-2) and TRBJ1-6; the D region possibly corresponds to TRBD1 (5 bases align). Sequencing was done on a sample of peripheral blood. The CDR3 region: CASSQAPGGAGSPLHF. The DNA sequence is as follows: TGTGCCAGCAGCCAAGCTCCGGGAGGGGCAGGTTCACCCCTCCACTTT.